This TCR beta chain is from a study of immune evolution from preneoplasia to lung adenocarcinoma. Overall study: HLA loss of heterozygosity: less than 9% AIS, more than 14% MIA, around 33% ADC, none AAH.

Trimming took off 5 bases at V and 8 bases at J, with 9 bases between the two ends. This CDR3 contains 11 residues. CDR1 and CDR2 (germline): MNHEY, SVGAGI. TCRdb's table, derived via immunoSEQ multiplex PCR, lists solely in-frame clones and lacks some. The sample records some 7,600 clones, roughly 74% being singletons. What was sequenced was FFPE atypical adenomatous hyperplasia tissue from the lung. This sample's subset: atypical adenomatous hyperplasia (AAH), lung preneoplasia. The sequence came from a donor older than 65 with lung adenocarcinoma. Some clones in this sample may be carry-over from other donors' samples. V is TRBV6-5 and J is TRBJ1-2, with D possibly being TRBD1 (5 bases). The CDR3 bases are TGTGCCAGCAGTCCAGGGAAAGGCTACACCTTC. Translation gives CASSPGKGYTF.